Each of the 17 T cell receptor beta chains below was sequenced from the same sample in a study of early T cells in non-severe SARS-CoV-2 infection. From the 5' RACE reads, TCRdb called clonotypes with MiXCR, one entry per CDR3 protein. The table records about 39,000 distinct CDR3 sequences, around 3.6% of them present only once. Input material: whole blood. Receptors originate from an adult who was a healthcare worker with PCR-confirmed SARS-CoV-2 infection or an uninfected control (not recorded which).

This clonotype was observed many times. The V gene is TRBV10-2, the J gene TRBJ1-1; D unresolved. Between the trimmed V and J ends, which lost 3 bases and 4 bases, there was a span of 6 bases. Germline V gives CDR1 WSHSY, CDR2 SAAADI. The CDR3 loop spans 12 amino acids. The CDR3 sequence: CASSDGPTEAFF. CDR3 bases: TGCGCCAGCAGTGACGGTCCCACTGAAGCTTTCTTT.

This clonotype was observed a handful of times. V gene TRBV13 combines with J gene TRBJ2-7; TRBD1 aligns across 9 bases. The V gene's germline CDR1 is PRHDT and CDR2 FYEKMQ (reference sequence). V lost 3 bases, J lost 4 bases, and 7 bases stayed unmatched. CDR3 length: 15 amino acids. CDR3: CASSLGGQGRYEQYF. CDR3 sequence (DNA): TGTGCCAGCAGCTTGGGGGGACAGGGAAGGTACGAGCAGTACTTC.

The sample holds many counts of this clonotype. V usage is TRBV9 and J usage is TRBJ1-5; D unresolved. The germline V gene has CDR1 SGDLS and CDR2 YYNGEE. The CDR3 extends over 13 amino acids. V was trimmed by 0 bases and J by 4 bases, leaving 5 bases between them. The CDR3: CASSVGLNQPQHF. In DNA form, the CDR3 reads TGTGCCAGCAGCGTAGGACTTAATCAGCCCCAGCATTTT.

This clonotype was counted only a few times. The rearrangement uses TRBV18 and TRBJ2-7, with no clear D. V lost 3 bases to trimming and J lost 0 bases, with 12 bases between them. The germline CDR1 and CDR2 sequences are KGHSH and LQKENI. There are 15 residues in the CDR3. DNA for the CDR3: TGTGCCAGCTCACCTTCGACTGGTATCTCCTACGAGCAGTACTTC. It encodes CASSPSTGISYEQYF.

This rearrangement joins TRBV5-6 to TRBJ2-7; 12 bases fit TRBD2. There are 19 residues in the CDR3. The germline V gene encodes CDR1 SGHDT and CDR2 YYEEEE. V lost 1 base to trimming and J lost 3 bases; unmatched junction nucleotides: 14. This CDR3 is CASSLTGRVMTSGSYEQYF. CDR3 DNA: TGTGCCAGCAGCTTGACGGGCAGGGTCATGACTAGCGGGAGCTACGAGCAGTACTTC.

This clonotype was detected ten times or more. The rearrangement joins TRBV5-6 to TRBJ1-6; D may be TRBD1 (6 bases). Trimming shortened V by 4 bases and J by 6 bases, and 23 bases separated the two germline ends. The CDR3 consists of 18 residues. Germline V gene lookup returns CDR1 SGHDT and CDR2 YYEEEE. The CDR3 coding sequence is TGTGCCAGCAGCCAGACAGGAGGGCTCTTTCGCCTTAATTCACCCCTCCACTTT. It translates to CASSQTGGLFRLNSPLHF.

This clonotype was counted only a few times. The chain carries TRBV7-9 and TRBJ1-6; D is unresolved. Germline assignment: CDR1 SEHNR and CDR2 FQNEAQ (reference sequence). V shed 6 bases and J shed 0 bases, with 9 bases lying between them. CDR3 length: 15 amino acids. CDR3 residues: CASSGDSSYNSPLHF. In DNA, the CDR3 is TGTGCCAGCAGTGGGGATAGCTCCTATAATTCACCCCTCCACTTT.

CDR3 region: CASSSTREGGNTIYF. Written as DNA, the CDR3 is TGTGCCAGCAGCTCAACAAGGGAGGGGGGAAACACCATATATTTT. The rearrangement links TRBV28 to TRBJ1-3; a weak D match, TRBD1 (5 bases). The CDR3 is 15 amino acids. CDR1 is MDHEN and CDR2 is SYDVKM in the germline V gene. Trimming left V 6 bases short and J 4 bases short, with 16 bases between.

This clonotype was found many times. V usage is TRBV5-5 and J usage is TRBJ2-5; the D gene could be TRBD1 or TRBD2 (6 bases each). Germline V gene data show CDR1 as SGHKS and CDR2 as YYEKEE (reference sequence). The V and J ends lost 3 bases and 6 bases respectively, with 21 bases between them. The CDR3 totals 16 residues. CDR3 sequence (DNA): TGTGCCAGCAGCTCGATCGGGGGCAATCCCGGGAAGACCCAGTACTTC. It specifies CASSSIGGNPGKTQYF.

This clonotype was counted only a few times. The chain couples TRBV4-1 to TRBJ2-1; 7 bases line up with TRBD2. The CDR3 is 15 residues long. The V gene's germline CDR1 is MGHRA and CDR2 YSYEKL. V lost 3 bases to trimming and J lost 4 bases; unmatched junction nucleotides: 6. CDR3: CASSQGASGYNEQFF. In DNA form, the CDR3 reads TGCGCCAGCAGCCAGGGAGCTAGCGGATACAATGAGCAGTTCTTC.

Only a few counts were recorded for this clonotype. A much bigger clone sits one base away, suggesting this may be a read error. The gene calls are TRBV2 and TRBJ1-1; no reliable D call. V lost 6 bases, J lost 1 base, and 3 bases lay in between. Germline-derived CDR1 and CDR2 are SNHLY and FYNNEI. CDR3 length: 11 residues. CDR3 residues: CASRWNTEAFF. The CDR3 DNA follows: TGTGCCAGCAGGTGGAACACTGAAGCTTTCTTT.

This clonotype was picked up many times. This chain joins TRBV4-2 and TRBJ2-1; TRBD2 agrees at 10 bases. In germline, CDR1 is LGHNA, CDR2 YNFKEQ. This CDR3 comprises 18 residues. The J segment lost 3 bases and the V segment lost 6 bases, leaving 14 bases of the junction unmatched. As DNA, the CDR3 is TGTGCCAGCAGAACGACCATAGCGGGGGGACTCAACTACAATGAGCAGTTCTTC. Protein product: CASRTTIAGGLNYNEQFF.

The V call is TRBV21-1, the J call TRBJ2-3; TRBD1 reflects the table's D call only, with no check against the DNA. TRBV21-1 is shown as a pseudogene. This CDR3 comprises 20 residues. The CDR3 DNA reads TGTGCCAGCAGCAAAGCTTGTCAGGTTCCCCGGTCCAAAGGCACAGATACGCAGTATTTT. It specifies CASSKACQVPRSKGTDTQYF.

This clonotype has a count of ten or more. The rearrangement links TRBV5-1 to TRBJ2-3; 7 bases agree with TRBD1. The junction had 19 bases not matched to a gene; V was cut back by 6 bases and J by 3 bases. Germline loops: CDR1 SGHRS, CDR2 YFSETQ. The CDR3 spans 18 residues. The DNA for the CDR3 is TGCGCCAGCATGCCTAACCGATGGGGAGTCAGGGGGACAGATACGCAGTATTTT. It specifies CASMPNRWGVRGTDTQYF.

This clonotype was recorded at least ten times. The chain has TRBV6-6 and TRBJ2-7, with TRBD2 matching 16 bases. Germline CDR1 MNHNY, CDR2 SVGAGI (reference sequence). Trimming cost V 11 bases and J 1 base; bases outside gene matches: 8. The CDR3 has 16 amino acids. CDR3: CACQGLAGGTSYEQYF. In DNA form, the CDR3 reads TGTGCCTGCCAGGGACTAGCGGGAGGGACTTCCTACGAGCAGTACTTC.

This clonotype was counted at least ten times. This chain links TRBV7-6 with TRBJ2-2, with 11 bases aligning to TRBD2. The ends lost 4 bases at V and 5 bases at J; junction bases unmatched: 9. From germline, CDR1 is SGHVS and CDR2 FNYEAQ. The CDR3 is 17 residues long. CDR3 residues: CASSSTSGAPGTGELFF. For the CDR3, the DNA is TGTGCCAGCAGCTCGACTAGCGGGGCCCCGGGAACCGGGGAGCTGTTTTTT.

The CDR3 is CASSHIRLRGYEQYF. As DNA, the CDR3 is TGTGCCAGCAGCCACATCAGACTTAGGGGCTACGAGCAGTACTTC. The J gene is TRBJ2-7, the V gene TRBV3-1, with a tentative D call TRBD1 (5 bases). Looked up from germline, CDR1 is LGHDT and CDR2 is YNNKEL (reference sequence). Trimming took 3 bases from V and 3 from J, leaving 15 bases between them. This CDR3 region has 15 residues.